Below are 7 T cell receptor beta chains sequenced from a single sample in a study of blood T cells in healthy people across ages. A second about 7 to 11 cycle PCR used barcoded and J-beta primers. Via MiXCR, TCRdb re-called the 5' RACE reads, giving one row per CDR3 protein. The table includes 750,000 or so distinct CDR3 sequences, approximately 25% detected once. These data were likewise used in another study, on T cells of mothers and their children.

The material sequenced was blood. The receptors were gathered from a boy younger than 18 in good health.

This clonotype was seen a few times. The rearrangement uses TRBV27 and TRBJ1-6; no definite D call. There are 13 residues in the CDR3. Germline V gene lookup returns CDR1 MNHEY and CDR2 SMNVEV (reference sequence). V was shortened by 4 bases and J by 7 bases, with 8 bases between the two germline ends. The CDR3 DNA sequence: TGTGCCAGCAGTTGGAGGATAAATTCACCCCTCCACTTT. Translating it yields CASSWRINSPLHF.

The V call is TRBV3-1, the J call TRBJ2-5; D is ambiguous. The tail of the sequence fits TRBJ2-7 better, so the J call may be wrong. CDR1 is LGHDT and CDR2 is YNNKEL in the germline V gene (reference sequence). The CDR3 covers 16 residues. The CDR3 reads CASSQVRVKISYEQYF. The CDR3 coding sequence is TGTGCCAGCAGCCAAGTCCGGGTCAAGATCTCCTACGAGCAGTACTTC.

The chain recombines TRBV6-1 with TRBJ2-2; D assignment may be TRBD1 or TRBD2 (5 bases each). V lost 2 bases to trimming and J lost 6 bases, with 13 bases between them. CDR3 size: 15 residues. Germline V gene sequence: CDR1 MNHNS, CDR2 SASEGT. The CDR3 coding sequence is TGTGCCAGCAGTGAAAGCCTCACGGGGCCCGGGGAGCTGTTTTTT. Its protein product is CASSESLTGPGELFF.

This chain uses TRBV29-1 with TRBJ2-2; no definite D call. This CDR3 is 16 amino acids long. With 2 bases removed from V and 2 bases from J, the gap between germline ends came to 15 bases. Germline V gene lookup returns CDR1 SQVTM and CDR2 ANQGSEA. CDR3 DNA sequence: TGCAGCGTTGAAAGCACCGGGCCTCAAAACACCGGGGAGCTGTTTTTT. Amino acid sequence: CSVESTGPQNTGELFF.

A few counts support this clonotype. This rearrangement joins TRBV29-1 to TRBJ2-3; D ambiguous. The CDR3 sequence is 12 residues long. CDR1 and CDR2 from the germline V gene are SQVTM and ANQGSEA. V dropped 0 bases and J dropped 6 bases, with 7 bases sitting between them. In DNA, the CDR3 is TGCAGCGTTGAAGATTACTCCGATACGCAGTATTTT. This translates into CSVEDYSDTQYF.

The chain has TRBV20-1 and TRBJ2-1, with D unresolved. V lost 0 bases and J 9 bases, leaving 9 bases between the germline ends. This CDR3 contains 12 residues. CDR1 is DFQATT and CDR2 is SNEGSKA in the germline V gene (reference sequence). The CDR3 sequence is CSARDLASEQFF. Written as DNA, the CDR3 is TGCAGTGCTAGAGATCTGGCTAGTGAGCAGTTCTTC.

The chain links TRBV7-2 to TRBJ2-2; the D gene is possibly TRBD1 (6 bases). V lost 5 bases to trimming and J lost 6 bases, with 13 bases between them. CDR3 length: 14 amino acids. Germline assignment: CDR1 SGHTA and CDR2 FQGNSA. The CDR3 nucleotides read TGTGCCAGCAGCCGAACAGGGCAATCCGGGGAGCTGTTTTTT. Translating it yields CASSRTGQSGELFF.